In its sample, the clone carrying this T cell receptor (beta chain) was seen a few times. The antigen remains undetermined. The data were obtained in a study of T-cell memory formation after mild COVID-19. CDR3 size: 13 residues. V lost 8 bases, J lost 0 bases, and 9 bases lay in between. Germline V lookup: CDR1 LGHNA, CDR2 YNFKEQ. TCRalpha and TCRbeta libraries used 5'RACE with constant-segment primers and UMIs. TCRdb reanalysed the 5' RACE reads using MiXCR and keeps one entry per CDR3 protein. Among about 150,000 distinct CDR3 sequences listed, 10% to 15% were seen once. Study outcomes and limitations: Pre-infection memory held some responding clones, suggesting pre-existing cross-reactive T cells responded. SARS-CoV-2 specificity of second-wave clones peaking day 37 was unconfirmed. Later expanders leaned toward CD4+, whereas clones contracting from day 15 to 85 were balanced CD4/CD8.

V is TRBV4-2 and J is TRBJ2-3; D unresolved. This receptor was identified in a man aged 18-30 years who had mild COVID-19 (a few samples of this study predate the infection). Cell type and time point are not known. The sample taken for sequencing was PBMCs or a T cell subset sorted from them (not recorded which). The CDR3 spells CASGSLSTDTQYF. The DNA for the CDR3 is TGTGCCAGCGGATCCCTTAGCACAGATACGCAGTATTTT.